This T cell receptor (beta chain) was sequenced during a study of regulatory T cells in long-lasting Graves disease. Noted time point: newly diagnosed GD, antithyroid drugs for less than 3 months. The TCR library used RNA extracted from PBMCs. Patients met American Thyroid Association criteria for Graves' disease. CDR3 length: 14 residues. With 4 bases clipped from V and 3 bases from J, the junction kept 5 bases outside the gene matches. Germline CDR1 reads SGHVS; CDR2 reads FQNEAQ. Library construction for TCR beta used iRepertoire HTBI primers and Arm-PCR of CDR3 regions. TCRdb passed the multiplex PCR reads through MiXCR, listing each CDR3 protein once. The profile shows 360,000 or so distinct CDR3 sequences, 15% to 20% of them singletons. This clonotype was seen ten or more times. This same sample was also part of a study on T cells in Graves' hyperthyroidism and ophthalmopathy. As that report states: Initially, a first-round RT-PCR of the TCR CDR3 employed the HTBI primer set.

The rearrangement uses TRBV7-8 and TRBJ2-5; 7 nucleotides agree with TRBD1. Sequences were derived from peripheral blood mononuclear cells (PBMCs), sampled at new diagnosis, from a patient treated with antithyroid drugs. This clonotype was obtained from a woman aged 18-29 years with Graves disease. CDR3 coding DNA: TGTGCCAGCAGCTACCGGGACAGAAAAGAGACCCAGTACTTC. It codes for CASSYRDRKETQYF.